The rows below give T cell receptor beta chains drawn from one sample of a study of T cells in localized non-small cell lung cancer. TCRdb's table, derived via immunoSEQ multiplex PCR, lists solely in-frame clones and lacks some. The sample records tens of thousands of clones, around 84% being singletons. The sequencing here drew on PBMCs, taken before any cancer treatment. The receptors derive from a female donor with stage II lung adenocarcinoma. The CDR3 runs from the conserved cysteine through the conserved F or W. A D gene is named only where the DNA matches it firmly. Rows may omit the clone size; those that give it use once, few, many or a size class.

v_call	j_call	clone_size	d_call	cdr3_nt	cdr3_aa
TRBV10-2	TRBJ1-3	NA	NA	TGCGCCAGCAGTGAGTATGGCAGTCAAGGAGTGGGCACTGGAAACACCATATATTTT	CASSEYGSQGVGTGNTIYF
TRBV18	TRBJ1-1	NA	NA	TGTGCCAGCTCACCCCATCCAAACACTGAAGCTTTCTTT	CASSPHPNTEAFF
TRBV6-5	TRBJ1-2	NA	TRBD1	TGTGCCAGCAGACCGACAGGGACCTATGGCTACACCTTC	CASRPTGTYGYTF
TRBV9	TRBJ1-2	NA	TRBD1	TGTGCCAGCAGCAACCGGGACAGGAACGCTAACTATGGCTACACCTTC	CASSNRDRNANYGYTF
TRBV5-4	TRBJ1-5	NA	NA	TGTGCCAGCAGCCTAGGGGGTAGCAATCAGCCCCAGCATTTT	CASSLGGSNQPQHF
TRBV11-2	TRBJ2-7	NA	NA	TGTGCCAGCAGCCCCAACCCCCCAAACCACGAGCAGTACTTC	CASSPNPPNHEQYF
TRBV10-2	TRBJ2-7	NA	TRBD2	TGCGCCAGCAGCGCATCGGGAGGCTACGAGCAGTACTTC	CASSASGGYEQYF
TRBV5-4	TRBJ1-1	NA	NA	TGTGCCAGCAGCTCCCGCAACCCCAGGGTTGGGTTCACTGAAGCTTTCTTT	CASSSRNPRVGFTEAFF
TRBV27	TRBJ1-6	few	TRBD1	TGTGCCAGCAGTTTAGACAGGGTGGATTCACCCCTCCACTTT	CASSLDRVDSPLHF
TRBV19	TRBJ1-1	NA	NA	TGTGCCAGTACGGGGGCAGCGAACACTGAAGCTTTCTTT	CASTGAANTEAFF
TRBV9	TRBJ1-4	NA	NA	TGTGCCAGCAGCGTAGGTGGGGAGAGTCGCGAAAAACTGTTTTTT	CASSVGGESREKLFF
TRBV7-6	TRBJ1-4	NA	NA	TGTGCCAGCAGCTTAGCAGGGCCCTTATCTAATGAAAAACTGTTTTTT	CASSLAGPLSNEKLFF
TRBV5-4	TRBJ1-3	NA	NA	TGTGCCAGCAGCTTGGAAGTGGGGCCGGGCTCTGGAAACACCATATATTTT	CASSLEVGPGSGNTIYF
TRBV28	TRBJ2-1	NA	NA	TGTGCCAGCAAGGGGGATTCGCGGAATGAGCAGTTCTTC	CASKGDSRNEQFF
TRBV5-4	TRBJ1-1	NA	TRBD1	TGTGCCAGCAGCTTGAGGGCAGGGGGAAATCGAAGGTGGGATGAAGCTTTCTTT	CASSLRAGGNRRWDEAFF
TRBV7-9	TRBJ2-2	NA	NA	TGTGCCAGCAGCTTCACGGGTTTGGGCGGGGAGCTGTTTTTT	CASSFTGLGGELFF
TRBV5-1	TRBJ1-1	NA	NA	TGCGCCAGCAGCCCCGGACAGAGTAACACTGAAGCTTTCTTT	CASSPGQSNTEAFF
TRBV5-6	TRBJ1-2	once	NA	TGTGCCAGCAGGCCGTACAAGGGAAACTATGGCTACACCTTC	CASRPYKGNYGYTF
TRBV10-1	TRBJ2-1	NA	NA	TGCGCCAGCAGTTTATACAGGGATTACAATGAGCAGTTCTTC	CASSLYRDYNEQFF
TRBV15	TRBJ1-1	NA	TRBD1	TGTGCCACCAGGGACAGGGGGAACACTGAAGCTTTCTTT	CATRDRGNTEAFF
TRBV18	TRBJ2-7	NA	NA	TGTGCCAGCTCTCGACAGGACGGTAACGAGCAGTACTTC	CASSRQDGNEQYF
TRBV5-6	TRBJ2-5	NA	TRBD2	TGTGCCCGCAGCTTGGTGGGCGGGGGGGCTGCGTACCAAGAGACCCAGTACTTC	CARSLVGGGAAYQETQYF
TRBV9	TRBJ2-5	NA	NA	TGTGCCAGCAGCGTAGGACAGCAAGAGACCCAGTACTTC	CASSVGQQETQYF
TRBV10-2	TRBJ2-1	NA	NA	TGCGCCAGCAGTGTTAGGAATGAGCAGTTCTTC	CASSVRNEQFF